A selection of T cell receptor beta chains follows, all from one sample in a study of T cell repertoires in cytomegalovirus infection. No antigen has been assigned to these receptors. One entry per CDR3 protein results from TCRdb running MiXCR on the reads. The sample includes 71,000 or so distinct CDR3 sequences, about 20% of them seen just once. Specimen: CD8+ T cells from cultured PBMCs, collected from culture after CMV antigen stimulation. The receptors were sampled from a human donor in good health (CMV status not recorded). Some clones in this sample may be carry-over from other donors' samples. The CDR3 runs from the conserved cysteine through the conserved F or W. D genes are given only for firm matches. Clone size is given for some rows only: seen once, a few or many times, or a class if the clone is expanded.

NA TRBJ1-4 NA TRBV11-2 TGTGCCAGCACCGGACCTTGGGATGAAAAACTGTTTTTT CASTGPWDEKLFF
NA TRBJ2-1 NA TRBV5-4 TGTGCCAGCAGCTTGGCCGGGGACTTCTCCTACAATGAGCAGTTCTTC CASSLAGDFSYNEQFF
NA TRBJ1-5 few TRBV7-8 TGTGCCAGCAGCTTACCCGGGACTTTTAATCAGCCCCAGCATTTT CASSLPGTFNQPQHF
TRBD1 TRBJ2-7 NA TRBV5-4 TGTGCCAGCAGCTCGGTTGAACAGGGGATCGACGAGCAGTACTTC CASSSVEQGIDEQYF
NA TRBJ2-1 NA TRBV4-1 TGCGCCAGCAGCCAAGAATCTTCCAATGAGCAGTTCTTC CASSQESSNEQFF
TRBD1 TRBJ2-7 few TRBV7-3 TGTGCCAGCAGCTTATCTGGGACAGGCGAGCAGTACTTC CASSLSGTGEQYF
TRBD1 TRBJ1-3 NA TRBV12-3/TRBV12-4 TGTGCCAGCAGTTTACACCCGACAGGGTACGGAAACACCATATATTTT CASSLHPTGYGNTIYF
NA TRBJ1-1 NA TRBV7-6 TGTGCCAGCAGCCCCCTCATGAACACTGAAGCTTTCTTT CASSPLMNTEAFF
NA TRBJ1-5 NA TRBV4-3 TGCGCCAGCAGCCAAGGCATGGTTCAGCCCCAGCATTTT CASSQGMVQPQHF
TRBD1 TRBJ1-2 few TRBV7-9 TGTGCCAGCAGCCACGGACAGGGGTGGCAGTTTAACTATGGCTACACCTTC CASSHGQGWQFNYGYTF
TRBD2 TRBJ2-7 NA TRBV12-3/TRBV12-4 TGTGCCAGCAGTTCCCGGGGCGGCGGGGGGTCTGCCTCGACTTTTACCTACGAGCAGTACTTC CASSSRGGGGSASTFTYEQYF
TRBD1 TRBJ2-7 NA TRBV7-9 TGTGCCAGCAGCCTCCGGACAGGGGACTACGAGCAGTACTTC CASSLRTGDYEQYF
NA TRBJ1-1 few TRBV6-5 TGTGCCAGCGGTAAGCAAGGGCTTGAAGCTTTCTTT CASGKQGLEAFF
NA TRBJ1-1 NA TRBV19 TGTGCCAGTAGTATAAAGGATCGTGTCGTGAACACTGAAGCTTTCTTT CASSIKDRVVNTEAFF
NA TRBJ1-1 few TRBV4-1 TGCGCCAGCAGCCAATACACTGAAGCTTTCTTT CASSQYTEAFF
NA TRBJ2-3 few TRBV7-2 TGTGCCAGCAGCCTTATTCTCACGCGGGTTTCCCCAGATACGCAGTATTTT CASSLILTRVSPDTQYF
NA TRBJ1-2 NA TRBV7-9 TGTGCCAGCAGCCCCCTGCCCCACATTCAAGCTAACTATGGCTACACCTTC CASSPLPHIQANYGYTF
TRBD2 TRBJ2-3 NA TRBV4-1 TGCGCCAGCAGCCAAGGTCTAGCGGGGGGAGATACGCAGTATTTT CASSQGLAGGDTQYF
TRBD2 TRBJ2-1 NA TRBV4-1 TGCGCCAGCAGCCAGGCTAGCGGGGGGGCGGATGAGCAGTTCTTC CASSQASGGADEQFF
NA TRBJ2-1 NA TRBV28 TGTGCCAGCAGTTTCGCCACGACCTACAATGAGCAGTTCTTC CASSFATTYNEQFF
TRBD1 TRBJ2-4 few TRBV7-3 TGTGCCAGCAGCTTGGACAGGGGGTCTTACATTCAGTACTTC CASSLDRGSYIQYF
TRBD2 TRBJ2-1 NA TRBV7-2 TGTGCCAGCAGCTTAGGCGGGGGGCCGGCGGATGAGCAGTTCTTC CASSLGGGPADEQFF
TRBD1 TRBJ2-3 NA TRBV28 TGTGCCAGCACTCCGCAGGGGGCAGATACGCAGTATTTT CASTPQGADTQYF
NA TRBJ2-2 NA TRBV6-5 TGTGCCAGCAGGGCCCCGAACACCGGGGAGCTGTTTTTT CASRAPNTGELFF
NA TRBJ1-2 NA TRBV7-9 TGTGCCAGCAGCTCCCCCGACAGAGGATATGGCTACACCTTC CASSSPDRGYGYTF
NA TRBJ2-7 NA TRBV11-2 TGTGCCAGCAGCTCCCCAGGAGAAGAGTACTTC CASSSPGEEYF
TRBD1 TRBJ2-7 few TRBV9 TGTGCCAGCAGCGGCGGACAGGGCCAGCAGTACTTC CASSGGQGQQYF
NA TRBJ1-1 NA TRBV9 TGTGCCAGCAGCGTAGCCGGGGTGCTCACTGAAGCTTTCTTT CASSVAGVLTEAFF
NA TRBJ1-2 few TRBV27 TGTGCCAGCAGTCCGCAGAGTAAGATAGGCTACACCTTC CASSPQSKIGYTF
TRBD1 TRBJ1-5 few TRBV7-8 TGTGCCAGCAGCTTATACAGGGGGCAAGGCAATCAGCCCCAGCATTTT CASSLYRGQGNQPQHF
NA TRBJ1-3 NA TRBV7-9 TGTGCCAGCGGCCCTGGAGGTGGAAACACCATATATTTT CASGPGGGNTIYF
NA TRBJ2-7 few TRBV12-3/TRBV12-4 TGTGCCAGCAGTTTAGCGGGGTGCGAGCAGTACTTC CASSLAGCEQYF
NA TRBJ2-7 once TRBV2 TGTGCCAGCAGTGAAGGGGAAGGGTTTCGTACCTACGAGCAGTACTTC CASSEGEGFRTYEQYF
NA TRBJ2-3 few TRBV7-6 TGTGCCAGCAGCTTAGCGGTAGGGGCGCAGTATTTT CASSLAVGAQYF
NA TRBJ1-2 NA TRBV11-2 TGTGCCAGCAGCTCCGGAGGGTCGACAGCATTCCGCTTC CASSSGGSTAFRF
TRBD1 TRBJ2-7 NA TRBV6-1 TGTGCCAGCAGTGAGCGTCGGACAGGGTCCTACGAGCAGTACTTC CASSERRTGSYEQYF
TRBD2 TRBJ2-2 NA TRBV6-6 TGTGCCAGCTCATGGGGGGGAGGCACCGGGGAGCTGTTTTTT CASSWGGGTGELFF
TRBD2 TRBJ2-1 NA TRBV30 TGTGCCTGGAACGCGGGGGGGCTCTGGAATGAGCAGTTCTTC CAWNAGGLWNEQFF
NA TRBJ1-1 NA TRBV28 TGTGCCAGCAGTCCTCGGCATGGACTATTCGGAGCTTTCTTT CASSPRHGLFGAFF
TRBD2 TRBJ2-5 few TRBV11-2 TGTGCCAGCAGCTTAGGCCGAGCGGGGGGTGAAGAGACCCAGTACTTC CASSLGRAGGEETQYF
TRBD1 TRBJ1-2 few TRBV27 TGTGCCAGCAGTCAACAGGGGGCGGGGGGCTACACCTTC CASSQQGAGGYTF
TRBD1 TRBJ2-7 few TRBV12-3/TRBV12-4 TGTGCCAGCAGTTTAGGGGCAGGGGGTAGCGAGCAGTACTTC CASSLGAGGSEQYF
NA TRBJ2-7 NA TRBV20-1 TGCAGTGCTAGATTTCGGGACTTCTCCTACGAGCAGTACTTC CSARFRDFSYEQYF
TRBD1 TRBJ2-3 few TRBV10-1 TGCGCCAGCACACAGGGGACGGTTGCAGATACGCAGTATTTT CASTQGTVADTQYF
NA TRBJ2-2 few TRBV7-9 TGTGCCAGCAGCTTAGTCGACAGGCCTCAACACTCCACCGGGGAGCTGTTTTTT CASSLVDRPQHSTGELFF
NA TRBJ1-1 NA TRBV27 TGTGCCAGCTGTGGAGGGGGAATCACTGAAGCTTTCTTT CASCGGGITEAFF
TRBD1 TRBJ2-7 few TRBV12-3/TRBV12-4 TGTGCCAGCAGAGAAGGACAGGGGGCAGCGCAGTACTTC CASREGQGAAQYF
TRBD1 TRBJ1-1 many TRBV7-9 TGTGCCAGCAGCTCCCCTGGACAGGGAAGTGAAGCTTTCTTT CASSSPGQGSEAFF